This is a list of T cell receptor beta chains from one sample in a study of identical twins. TCRdb re-analysed the 5' RACE reads in MiXCR, keeping a single row per CDR3 protein. The table records approximately 620,000 distinct CDR3 sequences, 8.6% of them present only once. These data were also reused for a study on yellow fever vaccine responses in identical twins.

The sample taken for sequencing was PBMCs. The receptors originated from a woman between 18 and 29 years old in good health. The CDR3 runs from the conserved cysteine through the conserved F or W. The order of the fields is V gene, J gene, D gene, clone size, CDR3 DNA, CDR3 protein. A D gene is named only where the DNA matches it firmly. Size is omitted from some rows. Given values are once, few, many or a class for expanded clones.

V gene: TRBV20-1; J gene: TRBJ2-7; D gene: .; clone size: many; CDR3 DNA: TGCAGTGCCGCGCCTAGCCTAAGAACCTACGAGCAGTACTTC; CDR3 protein: CSAAPSLRTYEQYF
V gene: TRBV5-1; J gene: TRBJ2-3; D gene: TRBD2; clone size: .; CDR3 DNA: TGCGCCAGCAGCTTGGGTGGCAGCGGGGTGAGCACAGATACGCAGTATTTT; CDR3 protein: CASSLGGSGVSTDTQYF
V gene: TRBV29-1; J gene: TRBJ2-1; D gene: .; clone size: many; CDR3 DNA: TGCAGCGTTTTTGACAATGAGCAGTTCTTC; CDR3 protein: CSVFDNEQFF
V gene: TRBV29-1; J gene: TRBJ2-7; D gene: TRBD1; clone size: few; CDR3 DNA: TGCAGCGTTTTACAGGGACAGGAAAGCTCCTACGAGCAGTACTTC; CDR3 protein: CSVLQGQESSYEQYF
V gene: TRBV6-5; J gene: TRBJ2-2; D gene: TRBD2; clone size: few; CDR3 DNA: TGTGCCAGCAGTTGGACTAGCGGGGGGGCCCCGAACACCGGGGAGCTGTTTTTT; CDR3 protein: CASSWTSGGAPNTGELFF
V gene: TRBV12-3/TRBV12-4; J gene: TRBJ1-2; D gene: .; clone size: many; CDR3 DNA: TGTGCCAGCAGCGGGGATGGCAAGGGGTATGGCTACACCTTC; CDR3 protein: CASSGDGKGYGYTF
V gene: TRBV5-1; J gene: TRBJ2-1; D gene: .; clone size: few; CDR3 DNA: TGCGCCAGCAGCGAGCAGGGCAATGAGCAGTTCTTC; CDR3 protein: CASSEQGNEQFF
V gene: TRBV6-5; J gene: TRBJ2-7; D gene: .; clone size: many; CDR3 DNA: TGTGCCAGTCGGGACATCTACGAGCAGTACTTC; CDR3 protein: CASRDIYEQYF
V gene: TRBV12-3/TRBV12-4; J gene: TRBJ2-1; D gene: .; clone size: few; CDR3 DNA: TGTGCCAGCAGTCCACTGGGACGAAATGAGCAGTTCTTC; CDR3 protein: CASSPLGRNEQFF
V gene: TRBV18; J gene: TRBJ2-7; D gene: .; clone size: .; CDR3 DNA: TGTGCCAGCTCACCAATTTTTGGGGGCGACGAGCAGTACTTC; CDR3 protein: CASSPIFGGDEQYF
V gene: TRBV12-3/TRBV12-4; J gene: TRBJ2-7; D gene: TRBD1; clone size: few; CDR3 DNA: TGTGCCAGCAGCCGATCTGGGACAGGGGATTACGAGCAGTACTTC; CDR3 protein: CASSRSGTGDYEQYF
V gene: TRBV19; J gene: TRBJ2-1; D gene: TRBD1; clone size: .; CDR3 DNA: TGTGCCAGTAGTGGGGGACAGTTGTCCTACAATGAGCAGTTCTTC; CDR3 protein: CASSGGQLSYNEQFF
V gene: TRBV6-5; J gene: TRBJ2-1; D gene: TRBD2; clone size: few; CDR3 DNA: TGTGCCAGCAGTTACCGGAGTGCGGGAGTGTCGAATGAGCAGTTCTTC; CDR3 protein: CASSYRSAGVSNEQFF
V gene: TRBV7-2; J gene: TRBJ2-3; D gene: .; clone size: few; CDR3 DNA: TGTGCCAGCAGCTTTAAGACAAGATACGGCTTCGCGCAGTATTTT; CDR3 protein: CASSFKTRYGFAQYF
V gene: TRBV4-3; J gene: TRBJ2-3; D gene: .; clone size: few; CDR3 DNA: TGCGCCAGCAGCCAAGACGCTCCAGGGGATACGCAGTATTTT; CDR3 protein: CASSQDAPGDTQYF
V gene: TRBV28; J gene: TRBJ2-4; D gene: TRBD2; clone size: .; CDR3 DNA: TGTGCCAGCCGGACTAGCGGTGCCAAAAACATTCAGTACTTC; CDR3 protein: CASRTSGAKNIQYF
V gene: TRBV7-6; J gene: TRBJ2-7; D gene: TRBD1; clone size: .; CDR3 DNA: TGTGCCAGCAGCTTAAGGCCCCCCGACAGGGGATTAAGCTCCTACGAGCAGTACTTC; CDR3 protein: CASSLRPPDRGLSSYEQYF
V gene: TRBV5-1; J gene: TRBJ2-3; D gene: .; clone size: .; CDR3 DNA: TGCGCCAGCAGCCAAGGACAGTCAAGAACGCAGTATTTT; CDR3 protein: CASSQGQSRTQYF
V gene: TRBV20-1; J gene: TRBJ2-7; D gene: TRBD1; clone size: .; CDR3 DNA: TGCAGTGCTAGTACCTCCGGGACAGGGGTTTACGAGCAGTACTTC; CDR3 protein: CSASTSGTGVYEQYF
V gene: TRBV27; J gene: TRBJ2-7; D gene: .; clone size: .; CDR3 DNA: TGTGCCAGCAGTACCGGACGCTACGAGCAGTACTTC; CDR3 protein: CASSTGRYEQYF
V gene: TRBV5-1; J gene: TRBJ2-6; D gene: .; clone size: .; CDR3 DNA: TGCGCCAGCAGCTCAGCCCCCTCTGGGGCCAACGTCCTGACTTTC; CDR3 protein: CASSSAPSGANVLTF
V gene: TRBV11-2; J gene: TRBJ2-7; D gene: .; clone size: few; CDR3 DNA: TGTGCCAGCAGCTTAGCCCCAGGACCTCCCTACGAGCAGTACTTC; CDR3 protein: CASSLAPGPPYEQYF
V gene: TRBV20-1; J gene: TRBJ2-1; D gene: TRBD1; clone size: .; CDR3 DNA: TGCAGTGCGTCGATACCGACAGGGAAACACCTCAATGAGCAGTTCTTC; CDR3 protein: CSASIPTGKHLNEQFF
V gene: TRBV12-3/TRBV12-4; J gene: TRBJ2-7; D gene: TRBD2; clone size: few; CDR3 DNA: TGTGCCAGCAGTTTTTCCCCGACTAGCGCCTACGAGCAGTACTTC; CDR3 protein: CASSFSPTSAYEQYF
V gene: TRBV5-6; J gene: TRBJ2-3; D gene: .; clone size: few; CDR3 DNA: TGTGCCAGCAGCTTGGCTGGTACCCCAGATACGCAGTATTTT; CDR3 protein: CASSLAGTPDTQYF
V gene: TRBV5-1; J gene: TRBJ2-7; D gene: .; clone size: many; CDR3 DNA: TGCGCCAGCAGCTTCGGGGGACAATACGAGCAGTACTTC; CDR3 protein: CASSFGGQYEQYF
V gene: TRBV5-1; J gene: TRBJ2-7; D gene: .; clone size: few; CDR3 DNA: TGCGCCAGCAGCCCGACTGTATTCTACGAGCAGTACTTC; CDR3 protein: CASSPTVFYEQYF
V gene: TRBV6-1; J gene: TRBJ2-7; D gene: .; clone size: few; CDR3 DNA: TGTGCCAGCAGTTATCGTAGGCAGTACTTC; CDR3 protein: CASSYRRQYF
V gene: TRBV15; J gene: TRBJ2-7; D gene: .; clone size: few; CDR3 DNA: TGTGCCACCCGCGGCAGGGAAGGGTCCTACGAGCAGTACTTC; CDR3 protein: CATRGREGSYEQYF
V gene: TRBV28; J gene: TRBJ2-7; D gene: .; clone size: many; CDR3 DNA: TGTGCCAGCAGTCTGACACCTGCGCAATACGAGCAGTACTTC; CDR3 protein: CASSLTPAQYEQYF
V gene: TRBV5-1; J gene: TRBJ2-7; D gene: .; clone size: many; CDR3 DNA: TGCGCCAGCAGCTTGGTAAAGACAACGACAGCCCTCGAGCAGTACTTC; CDR3 protein: CASSLVKTTTALEQYF
V gene: TRBV6-1; J gene: TRBJ2-7; D gene: .; clone size: few; CDR3 DNA: TGTGCCAGCAGTGCTGACCCCTTCGGAGCCTACGAGCAGTACTTC; CDR3 protein: CASSADPFGAYEQYF
V gene: TRBV5-1; J gene: TRBJ2-1; D gene: .; clone size: .; CDR3 DNA: TGCGCCAGCAGCTTGGCCGGCGGGACCCCTACCTACAATGAGCAGTTCTTC; CDR3 protein: CASSLAGGTPTYNEQFF
V gene: TRBV5-1; J gene: TRBJ2-1; D gene: .; clone size: few; CDR3 DNA: TGCGCCAGCAGCGTAACAGTTAGCCCTAGGGTCTACAATGAGCAGTTCTTC; CDR3 protein: CASSVTVSPRVYNEQFF
V gene: TRBV15; J gene: TRBJ2-2; D gene: .; clone size: .; CDR3 DNA: TGTGCCACCAGCAGAGAACACACCGGGGAGCTGTTTTTT; CDR3 protein: CATSREHTGELFF
V gene: TRBV7-8; J gene: TRBJ2-7; D gene: .; clone size: .; CDR3 DNA: TGTGCCAGCAGCTCGACCTTCCGGGGGGCTATGGCCGAGCAGTACTTC; CDR3 protein: CASSSTFRGAMAEQYF
V gene: TRBV7-2; J gene: TRBJ2-3; D gene: TRBD1; clone size: many; CDR3 DNA: TGTGCCAGCACCCGGGACAGGGGGCCTGATACGCAGTATTTT; CDR3 protein: CASTRDRGPDTQYF
V gene: TRBV5-1; J gene: TRBJ1-1; D gene: .; clone size: .; CDR3 DNA: TGCGCCAGCAGCGGGGAGGGGGTTTCGGGGACTGAAGCTTTCTTT; CDR3 protein: CASSGEGVSGTEAFF
V gene: TRBV6-6; J gene: TRBJ2-5; D gene: .; clone size: few; CDR3 DNA: TGTGCCAGCAGAAGGGGGTTGCAAGAGACCCAGTACTTC; CDR3 protein: CASRRGLQETQYF
V gene: TRBV28; J gene: TRBJ2-2; D gene: .; clone size: .; CDR3 DNA: TGTGCCAGCAGTTTATTCTCCCCCGGGGAGCTGTTTTTT; CDR3 protein: CASSLFSPGELFF
V gene: TRBV7-9; J gene: TRBJ2-7; D gene: .; clone size: many; CDR3 DNA: TGCGCCAGCAGCTTTAGAACGGGTTACGAGCAGTACTTC; CDR3 protein: CASSFRTGYEQYF
V gene: TRBV9; J gene: TRBJ2-3; D gene: .; clone size: .; CDR3 DNA: TGTGCCAGCAGCCCGACTAGGTTTAATGGGGATACGCAGTATTTT; CDR3 protein: CASSPTRFNGDTQYF
V gene: TRBV7-2; J gene: TRBJ2-3; D gene: .; clone size: once; CDR3 DNA: TGTGCCAGCAGCTTAGTCCTAGCCGAAAATACGCAGTATTTT; CDR3 protein: CASSLVLAENTQYF
V gene: TRBV9; J gene: TRBJ2-7; D gene: TRBD1; clone size: .; CDR3 DNA: TGTGCCAGCAGCGGGGGGGACAGGGGACCCTCCTACGAGCAGTACTTC; CDR3 protein: CASSGGDRGPSYEQYF
V gene: TRBV7-9; J gene: TRBJ2-1; D gene: .; clone size: few; CDR3 DNA: TGTGCCAGCAGCGGAATAAAAACCGGCCTCAGTGAGCAGTTCTTC; CDR3 protein: CASSGIKTGLSEQFF
V gene: TRBV5-1; J gene: TRBJ2-2; D gene: .; clone size: many; CDR3 DNA: TGCGCCAGCAGCTTAGGGGTGAACCCCACCGGGGAGCTGTTTTTT; CDR3 protein: CASSLGVNPTGELFF
V gene: TRBV5-1; J gene: TRBJ2-5; D gene: TRBD1; clone size: many; CDR3 DNA: TGCGCCAGCAGCCCCGGACAGGTTCAAGAGACCCAGTACTTC; CDR3 protein: CASSPGQVQETQYF
V gene: TRBV28; J gene: TRBJ2-5; D gene: .; clone size: many; CDR3 DNA: TGTGCCAGCAGTCCCCGGGTGATGAGGGGAGAGACCCAGTACTTC; CDR3 protein: CASSPRVMRGETQYF
V gene: TRBV27; J gene: TRBJ2-7; D gene: .; clone size: few; CDR3 DNA: TGTGCCAGCAGCGAATCCGGGACAATGTACGAGCAGTACTTC; CDR3 protein: CASSESGTMYEQYF
V gene: TRBV29-1; J gene: TRBJ2-5; D gene: .; clone size: many; CDR3 DNA: TGCAGCGCCAGGGGTTGGGCGGAAAGATACCAAGAGACCCAGTACTTC; CDR3 protein: CSARGWAERYQETQYF
V gene: TRBV4-3; J gene: TRBJ2-1; D gene: .; clone size: many; CDR3 DNA: TGCGCCAGCAGCCAAGAGGCGGGACAATACAATGAGCAGTTCTTC; CDR3 protein: CASSQEAGQYNEQFF
V gene: TRBV2; J gene: TRBJ2-5; D gene: TRBD2; clone size: .; CDR3 DNA: TGTGCCAGCAGTGGGATGCGGGGGGTCGGGGAGACCCAGTACTTC; CDR3 protein: CASSGMRGVGETQYF
V gene: TRBV7-9; J gene: TRBJ2-7; D gene: TRBD1; clone size: .; CDR3 DNA: TGTGCCAGCAGCTATAGACCCAACGACAGGGGGCAGGAGCAGTACTTC; CDR3 protein: CASSYRPNDRGQEQYF
V gene: TRBV4-1; J gene: TRBJ2-1; D gene: TRBD2; clone size: .; CDR3 DNA: TGCGCCAGCAGCCAACGACCGACTAGCGGGGGGGTTGAGCAGTTCTTC; CDR3 protein: CASSQRPTSGGVEQFF
V gene: TRBV6-1; J gene: TRBJ2-5; D gene: .; clone size: few; CDR3 DNA: TGTGCCAGCAGCACTACCCGGGAGAGCCAAGAGACCCAGTACTTC; CDR3 protein: CASSTTRESQETQYF
V gene: TRBV10-3; J gene: TRBJ2-3; D gene: TRBD1; clone size: few; CDR3 DNA: TGTGCCATCAGTGCCATCGGACAGGGGATGTCAGATACGCAGTATTTT; CDR3 protein: CAISAIGQGMSDTQYF
V gene: TRBV7-8; J gene: TRBJ2-2; D gene: TRBD2; clone size: few; CDR3 DNA: TGTGCCAGCAGCTTAGATGGGGCGGGAGGGCTGTTTTTT; CDR3 protein: CASSLDGAGGLFF
V gene: TRBV28; J gene: TRBJ2-4; D gene: TRBD2; clone size: .; CDR3 DNA: TGTGCCAGCAGTTTATACAGCGGGAGGGTTACCAAAAACATTCAGTACTTC; CDR3 protein: CASSLYSGRVTKNIQYF
V gene: TRBV12-3/TRBV12-4; J gene: TRBJ2-5; D gene: .; clone size: many; CDR3 DNA: TGTGCCAGCAGTTTAACAGGACTGCAAGAGACCCAGTACTTC; CDR3 protein: CASSLTGLQETQYF